What follows describes a single T cell receptor beta chain. What it recognizes is unknown. Use of 60 Vbeta and 13 Jbeta primers characterized the PCR. Measured with immunoSEQ multiplex PCR; TCRdb has only the in-frame clones, and not every one. In the table there are about 110,000 clones, about 74% of which are singletons. This sample is drawn from a study of cytomegalovirus exposure and HLA in healthy donors. The study's findings and limits: In vitro experiments confirmed that three CMV-associated chains were specific for CMV antigens.

This CDR3 comprises 13 residues. Germline CDR1 MNHEY, CDR2 SVGAGI. The V end lost 6 bases, the J end lost 0 bases, and 8 bases lay between the germline ends. This TCR came from a woman aged 40 to 55 in good health and CMV-seropositive. Material for sequencing was PBMCs. The J gene is TRBJ1-1, the V gene TRBV6-5; no clear D. CDR3 sequence (DNA): TGTGCCAGCAGGTATCTTATGAACACTGAAGCTTTCTTT. As protein: CASRYLMNTEAFF.